What follows describes a single T cell receptor (beta chain). Antigen: not known. This record comes from a study of cytomegalovirus exposure and HLA in healthy donors. Study summary: A subsequent analysis stated that the approximately 120 validation repertoires were run on the same platform as the 550 to 750 first-cohort repertoires.

The donors were in the roughly 130-subject validation cohort, distinct from the approximately 610-subject first cohort. The table came from immunoSEQ multiplex PCR; TCRdb's copy has only in-frame clones and leaves some out. The table lists hundreds of thousands of clones, roughly 87% of them singletons. Germline V gives CDR1 SNHLY, CDR2 FYNNEI. V was shortened by 7 bases and J by 5 bases, with 14 bases between the two germline ends. The CDR3 is 13 residues long. Overall study findings and caveats: Among the CMV-associated chains, a few were confirmed in vitro as specific for CMV antigens. Associated with cytomegalovirus, according to the listing, were 150 to 200 TCR beta chains.

The sequenced sample was PBMCs. The chain uses TRBV2 and TRBJ1-2, with a possible D match to TRBD1 (6 bases). This TCR was recovered from a young man in good health and CMV-seropositive. The CDR3 protein is CASTAGAPYGYTF. CDR3 DNA sequence: TGTGCCAGCACCGCAGGGGCTCCGTATGGCTACACCTTC.